This TCR beta chain derives from a study of T cells after posttransplantation cyclophosphamide. Study-wide points: Recipient CMV seropositivity and CMV reactivation strongly tracked TRB clonality. Donor-recipient repertoire similarity was low at 1-2 months, rising over year one.

Libraries were prepared by immunoSEQ multiplex PCR; TCRdb keeps only in-frame clonotypes and omits some of them. There are tens of thousands of clones in the sample, none observed a single time. This clone was seen at least ten times. As yet, its antigen is unknown. This CDR3 is 15 amino acids long. The trim removed 5 bases at V and 7 bases at J, leaving 11 bases unmatched. Germline V CDR1 and CDR2: MNHEY, SMNVEV (reference sequence). Sequenced material: PBMCs. The chain links TRBV27 to TRBJ2-7; TRBD1 agrees at 10 bases. The receptor was derived from a woman between 50 and 59 years old in good health and a related stem cell transplant donor. In nucleotides, the CDR3 is TGTGCCAGCAGTCGAGCCGGGACAGGGGCGGTAGAGCAGTACTTC. It translates to CASSRAGTGAVEQYF.